The 20 T cell receptor beta chains given below trace back to one sample, sequenced in a study of shared clonotypes between healthy human individuals. Only in-frame clones appear in the TCRdb table, and some are missing; sequencing was by immunoSEQ multiplex PCR. The profile shows 800,000 or so clones, 90% to 97% of them singletons. Selected positively for CCR7 and CD45RO-negative, naive CD8 cells excluded terminally differentiated effector memory CD45RA+ cells. Sample: naive CD8+ T cells sorted from blood. These receptor sequences come from a man aged 25 to 40 in good health.

This clone has only one observation. The chain is built from TRBV6-1 and TRBJ2-1; D remains unclear. The CDR3 runs 14 residues. Trimming shortened V by 1 base and J by 8 bases, and 12 bases separated the two germline ends. The germline V gene has CDR1 MNHNS and CDR2 SASEGT. The CDR3 loop is CASSEGPVVDEQFF. As DNA, the CDR3 is TGTGCCAGCAGTGAAGGCCCGGTTGTCGATGAGCAGTTCTTC.

The rearrangement joins TRBV7-2 to TRBJ2-7, with D unresolved. Per germline, CDR1 SGHTA and CDR2 FQGNSA. This CDR3 contains 14 residues. V lost 4 bases and J lost 5, with 15 bases in between. CDR3 coding DNA: TGTGCCAGCAGCTCTACTCCGCTTTGGCACGAGCAGTACTTC. Translating gives CASSSTPLWHEQYF.

The chain uses TRBV5-1 and TRBJ2-7; TRBD1 or TRBD2 may be the D gene (5 bases each). The CDR3 runs 13 residues. The V gene lost 3 bases and the J gene lost 5 bases, with 12 bases spanning the gap. CDR1 and CDR2 from the germline V gene are SGHRS and YFSETQ. As DNA, the CDR3 is TGCGCCAGCAGCTCCGGGACGGCGGACGAGCAGTACTTC. It specifies CASSSGTADEQYF.

The gene calls are TRBV6-5 and TRBJ1-1; weak D call: TRBD1 (5 bases). The CDR3 is 14 amino acids. The germline V and J ends were trimmed by 2 bases and 4 bases, with 11 bases remaining between them. CDR1 is MNHEY, CDR2 SVGAGI, per germline. CDR3 loop: CASSYPGLGTEAFF. The CDR3 DNA reads TGTGCCAGCAGTTACCCGGGGCTAGGCACTGAAGCTTTCTTT.

The V and J genes are TRBV5-4 and TRBJ2-7; TRBD1 matches at 8 bases. V lost 8 bases to trimming and J lost 5 bases; unmatched junction nucleotides: 9. CDR1 is SGHNT, CDR2 YYREEE, per germline (reference sequence). CDR3 length: 13 residues. The DNA of the CDR3 is TGTGCCAGTACAGGGGGTCGAACAAACGAGCAGTACTTC. Its translation is CASTGGRTNEQYF.

This chain links TRBV13 with TRBJ1-1; D may be TRBD1 (6 bases). Trimming shortened V by 5 bases and J by 8 bases, and 18 bases separated the two germline ends. From germline, CDR1 is PRHDT and CDR2 FYEKMQ (reference sequence). The CDR3 is 14 amino acids. The DNA of the CDR3 is TGTGCCAGCAGCGATCTCCCACAGGGTTCCGAAGCTTTCTTT. Residues: CASSDLPQGSEAFF.

V usage is TRBV27 and J usage is TRBJ1-5, with 8 nucleotides matching TRBD1. The CDR3 extends over 13 amino acids. From germline, CDR1 is MNHEY and CDR2 SMNVEV (reference sequence). V lost 6 bases, J lost 11 bases, and 9 bases stayed unmatched. The CDR3 loop reads CASSIQGVEAQHF. DNA of the CDR3: TGTGCCAGCAGCATACAGGGGGTGGAGGCCCAGCATTTT.

This chain joins TRBV15 and TRBJ2-5; tentatively, D is TRBD1 (5 bases). CDR3 size: 13 residues. Germline lookup yields CDR1 LNHNV and CDR2 YYDKDF (reference sequence). V lost 4 bases, J lost 2 bases, and 8 bases lay in between. In DNA, the CDR3 is TGTGCCACCAGCAAGAGACAGCAAGAGACCCAGTACTTC. It translates to CATSKRQQETQYF.

The gene calls are TRBV7-9 and TRBJ1-3; D unresolved. CDR1 and CDR2 (germline): SEHNR, FQNEAQ (reference sequence). The germline V and J ends were trimmed by 1 base and 0 bases, with 13 bases remaining between them. CDR3 length: 17 amino acids. CDR3 in DNA: TGTGCCAGCAGCTTAGGGTCACCTGTCCTCTCTGGAAACACCATATATTTT. Translated: CASSLGSPVLSGNTIYF.

CDR3 sequence: CASSPGRNEQYF. DNA of the CDR3: TGTGCCAGCAGTCCCGGGAGGAACGAGCAGTACTTC. The rearrangement links TRBV28 to TRBJ2-7; 7 bases line up with TRBD2. V shed 5 bases, J shed 5 bases, and the junction held 3 bases outside the gene matches. The CDR3 is made up of 12 amino acids. Germline V CDR1 and CDR2: MDHEN, SYDVKM.

This chain uses TRBV11-2 with TRBJ2-3; D call uncertain. From germline, CDR1 is SGHAT and CDR2 FQNNGV. With 3 bases removed from V and 2 bases from J, the gap between germline ends came to 9 bases. This CDR3 has 14 amino acids. The CDR3 reads CASSFPRSTDTQYF. In DNA, the CDR3 is TGTGCCAGCAGCTTCCCCCGGTCCACAGATACGCAGTATTTT.

This rearrangement joins TRBV19 to TRBJ2-7; TRBD1 is a possible D gene (6 bases). The CDR3 loop spans 15 amino acids. Trimming stripped 5 bases from V and 5 bases from J, with 19 bases between. The germline gives CDR1 LNHDA, CDR2 SQIVND (reference sequence). The CDR3 coding sequence is TGTGCCAGTAGTCCCCGGACGAGGGGGACCGACGAGCAGTACTTC. This gives the protein CASSPRTRGTDEQYF. The whole variable domain, filled in from reference TRBV19 and TRBJ2-7, reads DGGITQSPKYLFRKEGQNVTLSCEQNLNHDAMYWYRQDPGQGLRLIYYSQIVNDFQKGDIAEGYSVSREKKESFPLTVTSAQKNPTAFYLCASSPRTRGTDEQYFGPGTRLTVT.

The rearrangement links TRBV7-9 to TRBJ2-5; TRBD2 agrees at 7 bases. The CDR3 is 16 amino acids. Trimming took 7 bases from V and 4 from J; bases not matched to a gene: 15. In germline, CDR1 is SEHNR, CDR2 FQNEAQ (reference sequence). CDR3 nucleotides: TGTGCCAGCACGTCCCTGGGTCCGCGGGAGTCAGAGACCCAGTACTTC. It specifies CASTSLGPRESETQYF.

V gene TRBV6-5 combines with J gene TRBJ2-3, with 8 nucleotides matching TRBD1. The junction had 4 bases not matched to a gene; V was cut back by 5 bases and J by 0 bases. This CDR3 contains 15 residues. Germline-derived CDR1 and CDR2 are MNHEY and SVGAGI. DNA for the CDR3: TGTGCCAGCAGTCCAACAGGGGGTAGCACAGATACGCAGTATTTT. Translated: CASSPTGGSTDTQYF.

This clone was recorded once. This sample also contains other DNA sequences that code for the same CDR3. CDR3 DNA sequence: TGTGCCAGCAGCTTAGAGAGCTACGAGCAGTACTTC. It codes for CASSLESYEQYF. The rearrangement joins TRBV7-9 to TRBJ2-7; D is undetermined. V shed 1 base and J shed 3 bases, with 4 bases lying between them. Germline CDR1 reads SEHNR; CDR2 reads FQNEAQ (reference sequence). The CDR3 has 12 amino acids.

This rearrangement joins TRBV6-6 to TRBJ2-7; D possibly matches TRBD1 or TRBD2 (5 bases each). The CDR3 consists of 13 residues. The germline CDR1 and CDR2 sequences are MNHNY and SVGAGI (reference sequence). Trimming removed 9 bases from V and 6 bases from J, with 18 bases in between. The CDR3 bases are TGTGCCAGTTCCACAGGCGGGTTTGGCGAGCAGTACTTC. Translated, it gives CASSTGGFGEQYF.

This chain uses TRBV4-3 with TRBJ1-2; D remains unclear. The germline V gene encodes CDR1 LGHNA and CDR2 YSLEER. V dropped 1 base and J dropped 3 bases, with 12 bases sitting between them. The CDR3 totals 15 residues. The DNA for the CDR3 is TGCGCCAGCAGCCAAGTTGTCAATGGGGACTATGGCTACACCTTC. This encodes CASSQVVNGDYGYTF.

CDR3 loop: CASSVDALTGLEDTQYF. CDR3 bases: TGTGCCAGCAGCGTCGACGCCTTGACAGGGCTGGAAGATACGCAGTATTTT. The chain joins TRBV9 to TRBJ2-3; 7 bases agree with TRBD1. Germline values: CDR1 SGDLS, CDR2 YYNGEE. The CDR3 has 17 residues. The V gene end was trimmed by 2 bases and the J gene end by 5 bases; junction bases not matched to a gene: 14. Looking up the rest from reference TRBV9 and TRBJ2-3 gives the full variable domain: DSGVTQTPKHLITATGQRVTLRCSPRSGDLSVYWYQQSLDQGLQFLIQYYNGEERAKGNILERFSAQQFPDLHSELNLSSLELGDSALYFCASSVDALTGLEDTQYFGPGTRLTVL.

Concerning this clone: The sample contains more than one DNA sequence encoding this CDR3. The V and J genes are TRBV27 and TRBJ1-5; possibly TRBD1 for D (5 bases). Germline loops: CDR1 MNHEY, CDR2 SMNVEV (reference sequence). The CDR3 spans 13 residues. V lost 4 bases to trimming and J lost 4 bases, with 8 bases between them. The CDR3 is CASSSGGNQPQHF. The CDR3 bases are TGTGCCAGCAGTTCCGGGGGAAATCAGCCCCAGCATTTT.

The rearrangement joins TRBV27 to TRBJ2-1, with TRBD2 identical over 11 bases. The CDR3 length is 15 residues. V lost 6 bases and J lost 5; bases outside the gene matches: 6. Per the germline V gene, CDR1 is MNHEY and CDR2 is SMNVEV (reference sequence). The CDR3 sequence: CASSDGTSGDNEQFF. The DNA of the CDR3 is TGTGCCAGCAGCGACGGGACTAGCGGAGACAATGAGCAGTTCTTC.